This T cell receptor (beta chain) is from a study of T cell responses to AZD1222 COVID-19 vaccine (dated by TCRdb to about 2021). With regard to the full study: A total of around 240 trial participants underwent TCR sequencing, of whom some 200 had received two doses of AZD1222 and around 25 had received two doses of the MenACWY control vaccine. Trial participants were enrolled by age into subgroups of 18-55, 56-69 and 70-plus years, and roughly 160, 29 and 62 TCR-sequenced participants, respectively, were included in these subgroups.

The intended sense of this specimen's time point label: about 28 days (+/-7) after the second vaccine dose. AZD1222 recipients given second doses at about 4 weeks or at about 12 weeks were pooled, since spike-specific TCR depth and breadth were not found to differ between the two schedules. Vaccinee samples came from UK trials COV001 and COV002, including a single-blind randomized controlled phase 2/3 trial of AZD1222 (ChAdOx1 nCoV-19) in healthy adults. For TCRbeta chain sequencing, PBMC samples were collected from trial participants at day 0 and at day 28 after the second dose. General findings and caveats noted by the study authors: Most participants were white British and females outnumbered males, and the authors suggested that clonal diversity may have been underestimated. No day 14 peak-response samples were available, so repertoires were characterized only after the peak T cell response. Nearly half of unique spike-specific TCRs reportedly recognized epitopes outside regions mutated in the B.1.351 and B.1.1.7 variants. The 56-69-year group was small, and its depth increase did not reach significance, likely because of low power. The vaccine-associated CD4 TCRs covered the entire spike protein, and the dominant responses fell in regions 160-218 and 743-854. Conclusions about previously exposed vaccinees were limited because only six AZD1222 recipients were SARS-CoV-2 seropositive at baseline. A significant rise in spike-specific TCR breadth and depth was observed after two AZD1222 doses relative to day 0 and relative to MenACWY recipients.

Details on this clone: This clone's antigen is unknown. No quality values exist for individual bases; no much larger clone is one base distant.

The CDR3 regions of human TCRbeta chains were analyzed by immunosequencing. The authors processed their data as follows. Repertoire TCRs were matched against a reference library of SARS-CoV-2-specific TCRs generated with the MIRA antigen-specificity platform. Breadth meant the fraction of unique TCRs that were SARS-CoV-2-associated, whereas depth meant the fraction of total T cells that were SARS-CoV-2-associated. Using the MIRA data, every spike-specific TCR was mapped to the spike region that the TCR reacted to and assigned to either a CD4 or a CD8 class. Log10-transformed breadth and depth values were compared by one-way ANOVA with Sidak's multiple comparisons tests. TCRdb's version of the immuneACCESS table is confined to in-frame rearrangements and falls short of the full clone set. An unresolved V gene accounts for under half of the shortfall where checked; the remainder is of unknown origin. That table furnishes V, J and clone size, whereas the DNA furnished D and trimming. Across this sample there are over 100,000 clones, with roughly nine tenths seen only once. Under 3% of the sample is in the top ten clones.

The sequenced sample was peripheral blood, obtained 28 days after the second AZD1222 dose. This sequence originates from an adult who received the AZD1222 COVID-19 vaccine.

The base sequence is TGTGCCAGCAGCTATGGACTAGCGGGGCCGCAAGAGACCCAGTACTTC. Translated, it gives CASSYGLAGPQETQYF. The sequence is built from TRBV7-2 and TRBJ2-5, with 12 bases matching TRBD2. For this chain, trimming is 4 bases at the V end and 2 bases at the J end, and the number of junction bases without a gene match is 5. CDR1 and CDR2 are read off the germline V gene as SGHTA and FQGNSA. The CDR3 runs 16 amino acids, cysteine and phenylalanine included. Only the CDR3 region is kept as DNA, spanning 48 bases read in frame from base 1.